This entry lists 16 T cell receptor beta chains sequenced from one sample in a study of T cells in localized non-small cell lung cancer. Method: immunoSEQ multiplex PCR; TCRdb's copy keeps in-frame clones and lacks some. The table shows around 140,000 clones, with around 90% occurring only once. This material consisted of peripheral blood, taken before any cancer treatment. The receptors come from an older female donor with stage I lung adenocarcinoma.

The chain couples TRBV27 to TRBJ2-2; 11 bases are a match to TRBD1. V gave up 5 bases and J gave up 4 bases; unmatched junction bases: 6. CDR3 length equals 16 residues. Germline-derived CDR1 and CDR2 are MNHEY and SMNVEV (reference sequence). The DNA of the CDR3 is TGTGCCAGCAGTCGAGGACAGGGGGCGAGCACCGGGGAGCTGTTTTTT. Its protein is CASSRGQGASTGELFF.

The rearrangement uses TRBV4-1 and TRBJ2-7; no definite D call. The CDR3 runs to 12 residues. Per germline, CDR1 MGHRA and CDR2 YSYEKL. The V end lost 0 bases, the J end lost 7 bases, and 7 bases lay between the germline ends. DNA for the CDR3: TGCGCCAGCAGCCAAGAGGTCGGTGAGCAGTACTTC. Protein sequence: CASSQEVGEQYF.

This chain links TRBV6-5 with TRBJ1-5; D is unresolved. The CDR3 extends over 13 amino acids. The germline CDR1 and CDR2 sequences are MNHEY and SVGAGI. V lost 5 bases and J 2 bases, leaving 7 bases between the germline ends. The CDR3 coding sequence is TGTGCCAGCAGTACTAACGGCAATCAGCCCCAGCATTTT. As protein: CASSTNGNQPQHF.

This CDR3 is CAISTGGGEQFF. Here the CDR3 DNA reads TGTGCCATCAGCACCGGGGGGGGAGAGCAGTTCTTC. The J gene is TRBJ2-1, the V gene TRBV10-3, with 8 positions matching TRBD2. Germline loops: CDR1 ENHRY, CDR2 SYGVKD. CDR3 length: 12 residues. J gave up 10 bases and V 6 bases, and 5 bases lay outside the gene matches.

This sequence joins TRBV27 and TRBJ1-1; D may be TRBD1 (5 bases). The CDR3 covers 14 residues. Trimming removed 4 bases at V and 2 bases at J, with 11 bases between. Germline lookup yields CDR1 MNHEY and CDR2 SMNVEV (reference sequence). In nucleotides, the CDR3 is TGTGCCAGCAGTTCTGGACAAGTTAACACTGAAGCTTTCTTT. Its translation is CASSSGQVNTEAFF.

The chain joins TRBV2 to TRBJ2-7; tentative D call: TRBD2 (6 bases). This CDR3 has 16 amino acids. The V gene lost 6 bases and the J gene lost 3 bases, with 21 bases spanning the gap. Germline V lookup: CDR1 SNHLY, CDR2 FYNNEI. The CDR3 sequence is CASSPTVASAFYEQYF. CDR3 sequence (DNA): TGTGCCAGCAGCCCGACGGTGGCTAGCGCCTTCTACGAGCAGTACTTC.

The chain uses TRBV19 and TRBJ2-3; 10 positions match TRBD2. Germline CDR1 and CDR2: LNHDA and SQIVND (reference sequence). With V trimmed by 5 bases and J by 3 bases, 5 bases remained unmatched. CDR3 length equals 15 residues. The CDR3 is CASSFWTSGTDTQYF. DNA for the CDR3: TGTGCCAGTAGTTTCTGGACTAGCGGAACAGATACGCAGTATTTT.

CDR3 sequence (DNA): TGTGCCAGCAGCGTAGTGGCGGGATCGAACACCGGGGAGCTGTTTTTT. This translates into CASSVVAGSNTGELFF. This chain joins TRBV9 and TRBJ2-2; perhaps TRBD2 as D (6 bases). Germline-derived CDR1 and CDR2 are SGDLS and YYNGEE. Trimming stripped 0 bases from V and 0 bases from J, with 9 bases between. This CDR3 region has 16 residues.

V is TRBV27 and J is TRBJ2-2, with a possible D match to TRBD2 (6 bases). The CDR3 runs to 17 residues. The V end lost 2 bases, the J end lost 0 bases, and 13 bases lay between the germline ends. Germline lookup yields CDR1 MNHEY and CDR2 SMNVEV (reference sequence). In DNA form, the CDR3 reads TGTGCCAGCAGTTTAGAATTCCGGGAGCCGAACACCGGGGAGCTGTTTTTT. Residues: CASSLEFREPNTGELFF.

This CDR3 reads CASGGQGTKTQYF. The CDR3 nucleotides read TGTGCCAGCGGGGGCCAGGGGACCAAGACCCAGTACTTC. The rearrangement links TRBV12-1 to TRBJ2-5; TRBD1, the table's D call, was not compared with the DNA. TRBV12-1 is described as a pseudogene. CDR3 size: 13 residues.

This sequence joins TRBV5-4 and TRBJ2-3; 15 bases line up with TRBD2. Per germline, CDR1 SGHNT and CDR2 YYREEE (reference sequence). This CDR3 is 20 amino acids long. V trimming: 3 bases; J trimming: 6 bases; junction bases outside the gene matches: 17. Here the CDR3 reads CASSSWTSGRAKWVNDTQYF. The CDR3 nucleotides read TGTGCCAGCAGCTCGTGGACTAGCGGGAGGGCCAAGTGGGTTAATGATACGCAGTATTTT.

The chain joins TRBV7-3 to TRBJ1-2; the D is unclear. Germline CDR1 reads SGHTA; CDR2 reads FQGTGA. The V end was cut by 6 bases, the J end by 3 bases, with 17 bases between. This CDR3 contains 15 residues. The CDR3 region has the DNA TGTGCCAGCAGTTCGTCCCCCAATCTGGACTATGGCTACACCTTC. Translation gives CASSSSPNLDYGYTF.

This chain uses TRBV19 with TRBJ1-5; D is undetermined. The CDR3 consists of 14 residues. Trimming removed 3 bases from V and 3 bases from J, with 9 bases in between. CDR1 is LNHDA and CDR2 is SQIVND in the germline V gene (reference sequence). The CDR3 DNA follows: TGTGCCAGTAGTATGGCCGGGTCCAATCAGCCCCAGCATTTT. Residues: CASSMAGSNQPQHF.

V usage is TRBV4-2 and J usage is TRBJ1-2; TRBD1 matches 7 bases. There are 15 residues in the CDR3. V lost 4 bases to trimming and J lost 2 bases; unmatched junction nucleotides: 7. Germline V gene data show CDR1 as LGHNA and CDR2 as YNFKEQ. DNA of the CDR3: TGTGCCAGCAGCCCTCTAGACAGGGTCAACTATGGCTACACCTTC. This sequence encodes CASSPLDRVNYGYTF.

J is TRBJ1-2 and V is TRBV28, with D possibly TRBD1 on 6 matching bases. This CDR3 comprises 14 residues. The germline CDR1 and CDR2 sequences are MDHEN and SYDVKM. V shed 2 bases and J shed 6 bases, with 13 bases lying between them. The CDR3 protein is CASSLPGRGDGYTF. The CDR3 DNA is TGTGCCAGCAGTTTACCAGGGAGGGGGGATGGCTACACCTTC.

This clone is a singleton in its sample. The chain is built from TRBV28 and TRBJ2-7; D remains unclear. The CDR3 has 12 residues. V lost 6 bases to trimming and J lost 1 base, with 7 bases between them. Germline loops: CDR1 MDHEN, CDR2 SYDVKM. Here the CDR3 reads CASRGSSYEQYF. Written as DNA, the CDR3 is TGTGCCAGCAGGGGAAGTTCCTACGAGCAGTACTTC.